This T cell receptor beta chain was sequenced in a study of T-cell memory formation after mild COVID-19. Study-wide points: Clones that contracted clustered mainly in CM and EM if CD4+ and in EMRA if CD8+.

This clonotype came up a few times. What it binds is not known. MiXCR, applied by TCRdb to the 5' RACE reads, yields one record per CDR3 protein. This sample carries approximately 350,000 distinct CDR3 sequences, approximately 15% of them seen once, and the ten largest clones take roughly a fifth. This CDR3 spans 14 amino acids. Trimming shortened V by 1 base and J by 5 bases, and 10 bases separated the two germline ends. Germline V gene sequence: CDR1 LGHNA, CDR2 YNFKEQ. This TCR derives from a man aged 18 to 29 who had mild COVID-19 (a few samples of this study predate the infection). Cell type and time point are not known. The chain links TRBV4-2 to TRBJ2-3, with D perhaps TRBD2 (7 bases). Input material: PBMCs or a T cell subset sorted from them (not recorded which). The CDR3 DNA sequence: TGTGCCAGCAGCCAAGGGCGGGGGCGAGATACGCAGTATTTT. This gives the protein CASSQGRGRDTQYF.